This T cell receptor (beta chain) stems from a study of CD8 T cells in ankylosing spondylitis. V lost 4 bases to trimming and J lost 0 bases, with 9 bases between them. Germline V gene sequence: CDR1 SGHDT, CDR2 YYEEEE. The CDR3 length is 14 residues. This clonotype was seen repeatedly, ten times or more. The antigen remains undetermined. Study-wide findings and caveats: Ankylosing spondylitis blood appeared to be characterized by a TCR beta motif of fewer than ten highly homologous variants.

Using its own MiXCR run on the 5' RACE reads, TCRdb lists one record per CDR3 protein. The data contain about 220,000 distinct CDR3 sequences, roughly a tenth of them seen just once; the ten biggest clones take up 21%. The chain employs TRBV5-6 and TRBJ2-3; D ambiguous. The sample was blood, either unsorted or a sorted T cell fraction (not recorded which). This sequence was found in a male donor with ankylosing spondylitis or in good health (not recorded which). CDR3: CASSNDPSTDTQYF. The CDR3 bases are TGTGCCAGCAGCAACGATCCTAGCACAGATACGCAGTATTTT.